This entry concerns a single TCR beta chain. One end of the junction varies from germline; a read error may be responsible. The CDR3 length is 13 residues. The germline V gene encodes CDR1 LNHNV and CDR2 YYDKDF (reference sequence). This sample is part of a study of shared clonotypes between healthy human individuals. Study as a whole: Donors had three CD4 naive, three CD4 memory, two CD8 naive and one CD8 memory plate apiece.

The method was immunoSEQ multiplex PCR; TCRdb's version includes in-frame clones alone and lacks a portion of them. Among about 580,000 clones listed, 98% were seen once. Naive CD8 cells lacked CD45RO and underwent positive selection for CCR7, leaving out terminally differentiated effector memory CD45RA+ cells. This receptor was identified in a man in his thirties or forties in good health. The sample comprised naive CD8+ T cells sorted from blood. This chain joins TRBV15 and TRBJ2-1, with 13 bases fitting TRBD2. CDR3 coding DNA: TGTGCCACCGAGGGACTAGCGGGACCTTTACAGCTCTTC. Its translation is CATEGLAGPLQLF.